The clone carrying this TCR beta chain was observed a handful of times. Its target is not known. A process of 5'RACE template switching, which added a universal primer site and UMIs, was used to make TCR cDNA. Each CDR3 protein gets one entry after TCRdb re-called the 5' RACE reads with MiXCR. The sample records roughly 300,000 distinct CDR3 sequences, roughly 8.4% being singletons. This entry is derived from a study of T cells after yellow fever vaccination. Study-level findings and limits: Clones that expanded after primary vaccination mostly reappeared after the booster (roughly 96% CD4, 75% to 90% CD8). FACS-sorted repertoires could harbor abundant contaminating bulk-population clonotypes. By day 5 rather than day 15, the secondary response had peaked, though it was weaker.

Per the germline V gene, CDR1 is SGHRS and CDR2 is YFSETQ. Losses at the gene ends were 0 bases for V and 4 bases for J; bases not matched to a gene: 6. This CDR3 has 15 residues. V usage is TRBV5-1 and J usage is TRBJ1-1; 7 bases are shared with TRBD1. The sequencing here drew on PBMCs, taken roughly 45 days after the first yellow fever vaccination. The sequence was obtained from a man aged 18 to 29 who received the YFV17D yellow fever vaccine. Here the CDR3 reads CASSLDHRGGTEAFF. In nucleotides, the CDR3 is TGCGCCAGCAGCTTGGACCACAGGGGAGGCACTGAAGCTTTCTTT.